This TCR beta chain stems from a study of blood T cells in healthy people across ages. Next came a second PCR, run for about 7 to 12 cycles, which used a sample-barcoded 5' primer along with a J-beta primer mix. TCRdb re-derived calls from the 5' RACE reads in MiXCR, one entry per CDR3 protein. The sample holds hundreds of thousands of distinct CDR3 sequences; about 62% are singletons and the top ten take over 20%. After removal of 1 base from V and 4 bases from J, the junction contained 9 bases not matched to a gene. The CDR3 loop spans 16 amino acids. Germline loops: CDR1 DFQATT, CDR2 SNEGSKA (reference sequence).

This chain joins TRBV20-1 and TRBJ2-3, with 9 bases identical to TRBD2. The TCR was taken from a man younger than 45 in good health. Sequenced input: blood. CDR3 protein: CSARVPSGTGADTQYF. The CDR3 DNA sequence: TGCAGTGCTAGAGTCCCTAGCGGGACCGGAGCAGATACGCAGTATTTT.